These T cell receptor beta chains were read from a single sample in a study of T cell changes during pregnancy in multiple sclerosis. Sequencing was performed with immunoSEQ multiplex PCR; in TCRdb, only in-frame clones are kept and a portion is missing. The sample shows fewer than 65,000 clones, about 91% of them seen only once. This specimen consisted of CD4+ T cells from peripheral blood mononuclear cells, obtained in the first trimester of pregnancy. These receptor sequences come from a female donor with multiple sclerosis, enrolled in a pregnancy study. Both conserved end residues are part of each CDR3. The order of the fields is J gene, V gene, clone size, D gene, CDR3 protein, CDR3 DNA. A D gene is named only where the DNA matches it firmly. The listing skips clone size in some rows; elsewhere it reads once, few, many or a size class.

TRBJ2-5	TRBV7-9	once	-	CASSFRGRTVEETQYF	TGTGCCAGCAGCTTCAGGGGCAGGACAGTGGAAGAGACCCAGTACTTC
TRBJ1-1	TRBV29-1	-	TRBD1	CSTPGQNLNTEAFF	TGCAGCACACCGGGACAGAATCTAAACACTGAAGCTTTCTTT
TRBJ2-3	TRBV5-6	-	TRBD2	CASSSGTSVYTTDTQYF	TGTGCCAGCAGCTCCGGGACTAGCGTGTATACGACAGATACGCAGTATTTT
TRBJ2-1	TRBV11-3	-	-	CASSLNRAGGTQFF	TGTGCCAGCAGCTTAAACCGGGCTGGGGGCACCCAGTTCTTC
TRBJ2-2	TRBV11-1	-	-	CASSWAGSGELFF	TGTGCCAGCAGCTGGGCAGGGTCCGGGGAGCTGTTTTTT
TRBJ2-7	TRBV4-1	-	TRBD1	CASSPSGTGYYEQYF	TGCGCCAGCAGCCCTTCCGGGACAGGGTACTACGAGCAGTACTTC
TRBJ2-5	TRBV5-8	-	TRBD2	CASSRGLAGGQETQYF	TGTGCCAGCAGCAGGGGACTAGCGGGGGGGCAAGAGACCCAGTACTTC
TRBJ1-5	TRBV19	-	-	CASSFLRQPQHF	TGTGCCAGTAGTTTCCTTCGGCAGCCCCAGCATTTT
TRBJ1-5	TRBV5-5	-	TRBD1	CASSPGQGRQPQHF	TGTGCCAGCAGCCCGGGACAGGGCCGGCAGCCCCAGCATTTT
TRBJ2-1	TRBV18	-	-	CASSPLTSSYNEQFF	TGTGCCAGCTCACCTTTGACTAGCTCCTACAATGAGCAGTTCTTC
TRBJ2-1	TRBV19	-	-	CASSIKYWENSYNEQFF	TGTGCCAGTAGTATAAAATATTGGGAGAACTCCTACAATGAGCAGTTCTTC
TRBJ1-2	TRBV30	-	TRBD1	CACSGTGAYGYTF	TGTGCCTGTTCAGGGACAGGGGCCTATGGCTACACCTTC
TRBJ2-4	TRBV5-1	-	-	CASSLGQLLAKNIQYF	TGCGCCAGCAGCTTAGGACAGTTACTAGCCAAAAACATTCAGTACTTC
TRBJ2-5	TRBV6-5	-	-	CASSRRDGTQETQYF	TGTGCCAGCAGTCGGCGGGACGGAACGCAAGAGACCCAGTACTTC
TRBJ2-7	TRBV9	-	TRBD2	CASSVGGTFAYEQYF	TGTGCCAGCAGCGTGGGGGGGACGTTTGCTTACGAGCAGTACTTC
TRBJ1-4	TRBV19	-	TRBD1	CASSMTGTGNEKLFF	TGTGCCAGTAGTATGACCGGGACAGGGAATGAAAAACTGTTTTTT
TRBJ2-5	TRBV11-2	once	TRBD2	CASSMTSGGAGPGTQYF	TGTGCCAGCAGCATGACTAGCGGGGGGGCGGGTCCCGGGACCCAGTACTTC
TRBJ2-1	TRBV5-4	once	TRBD1	CASSPNRGHTYNEQFF	TGTGCCAGCAGCCCCAACAGGGGCCACACCTACAATGAGCAGTTCTTC
TRBJ2-7	TRBV4-2	-	-	CASSHVLGGETYEQYF	TGTGCCAGCAGCCACGTCCTAGGGGGAGAGACCTACGAGCAGTACTTC
TRBJ2-3	TRBV4-3	-	-	CASSQESLGAAPYTDTQYF	TGCGCCAGCAGCCAAGAAAGTTTGGGAGCGGCTCCTTACACAGATACGCAGTATTTT
TRBJ2-5	TRBV11-2	-	-	CASSVDSPWETQYF	TGTGCCAGCAGCGTCGACAGTCCCTGGGAGACCCAGTACTTC
TRBJ2-5	TRBV7-2	-	-	CASSHQLGGPLLQETQYF	TGTGCCAGCAGTCACCAACTCGGGGGGCCACTGTTGCAAGAGACCCAGTACTTC
TRBJ2-4	TRBV5-5	-	-	CASSPFRVKNIQYF	TGTGCCAGCAGCCCTTTTCGTGTCAAAAACATTCAGTACTTC
TRBJ1-3	TRBV15	-	-	CATSREQGFSGNTIYF	TGTGCCACCAGCAGAGAGCAGGGCTTTTCTGGAAACACCATATATTTT
TRBJ1-4	TRBV6-6	-	-	CASANSSTTRPEKLFF	TGTGCCAGCGCTAACTCCTCGACAACTCGACCGGAAAAACTGTTTTTT
TRBJ1-3	TRBV6-5	-	-	CASSYTGIAAGNTIYF	TGTGCCAGCAGTTACACAGGAATAGCTGCTGGAAACACCATATATTTT
TRBJ1-1	TRBV6-5	-	-	CASSYSRGPMNTEAFF	TGTGCCAGCAGTTACTCAAGGGGTCCAATGAACACTGAAGCTTTCTTT
TRBJ1-2	TRBV25-1	-	TRBD1	CASRPLQGQGAGYTF	TGTGCCAGCAGGCCCCTCCAAGGACAGGGGGCTGGCTACACCTTC
TRBJ2-1	TRBV6-4	-	TRBD2	CASRPGLAGDEQFF	TGTGCCAGCCGACCTGGACTAGCGGGGGATGAGCAGTTCTTC
TRBJ2-7	TRBV6-5	once	-	CASGHRAPYEQYF	TGTGCCAGCGGACACAGGGCCCCCTACGAGCAGTACTTC
TRBJ1-3	TRBV7-9	-	TRBD1	CASSLAGGQGAGNTIYF	TGTGCCAGCAGCTTAGCAGGAGGGCAGGGGGCTGGAAACACCATATATTTT